Listed below are T cell receptor beta chains from one sample, sequenced in a study of sequential checkpoint blockade in melanoma. Sequenced by immunoSEQ multiplex PCR; TCRdb stores in-frame clones only, minus some. The sample holds tens of thousands of clones; 70% to 90% are singletons and the top ten take more than 10%. This specimen was CD8+ T cells sorted from blood (inferred from file names), taken from a patient given nivolumab and ipilimumab in sequence. Receptors were obtained from a human donor with melanoma. CDR3s leave out the opening cysteine and the closing phenylalanine or tryptophan.

CDR3	V	J
ASKQGNTEAF	TRBV19	TRBJ1-1
AWSVSGGPSLNTEAF	TRBV30	TRBJ1-1
ASSLTGAAPQH	TRBV7-3	TRBJ1-5
ASSPPVPPQGRTEAF	TRBV7-9	TRBJ1-1
AWSLIAGESEQF	TRBV30	TRBJ2-1
ASSLGTEEETQY	TRBV7-3	TRBJ2-5
ASSMGQGVGYT	TRBV9	TRBJ1-2
ASSPASGGTDTQY	TRBV9	TRBJ2-3
ASSAWGQVFTQY	TRBV13	TRBJ2-3
ASRPGLAGELF	TRBV28	TRBJ2-2
ASSLAGTDTQY	TRBV13	TRBJ2-3
ASSSGDRVIDTEAF	TRBV7-9	TRBJ1-1
ASSQDAGTDEQF	TRBV4-1	TRBJ2-1
ASSGLAGGWNEQF	TRBV2	TRBJ2-1
ASNLAGGSSLDTQY	TRBV9	TRBJ2-3
ATLGQGVYNEQF	TRBV6-5	TRBJ2-1
ASSIDSYEQY	TRBV19	TRBJ2-7
ASSASSNQPQH	TRBV6-4	TRBJ1-5
ASSYDSRGRVIY	TRBV6-5	TRBJ1-3
ASTSWTGAEGTQY	TRBV27	TRBJ2-5
ASSLLGVAEQF	TRBV27	TRBJ2-1
ASSPKEFYTEAF	TRBV19	TRBJ1-1
ASSWTADQPQH	TRBV27	TRBJ1-5
ASTLGTGQETQY	TRBV6-6	TRBJ2-5
ASSQGRTGLDTQY	TRBV4-3	TRBJ2-3
ASSLQGGAF	TRBV13	TRBJ1-1
SVLYGGTEAF	TRBV29-1	TRBJ1-1
ASRQRANTGELF	TRBV6-5	TRBJ2-2
ASSQALTIGTVSPLEQY	TRBV2	TRBJ2-5
ASSYSMAGPTGELF	TRBV6-6	TRBJ2-2
AWSVGQIFGEAF	TRBV30	TRBJ1-1
ASSYSMWLLNGELF	TRBV6-5	TRBJ2-2
ASSATSWRGTEAF	TRBV9	TRBJ1-1
ASSLAGSDYNEQF	TRBV19	TRBJ2-1
ASSRTGSPGELF	TRBV7-9	TRBJ2-2
ASSLGLVDEQY	TRBV7-9	TRBJ2-7
ASSSVGGGVYGYT	TRBV5-1	TRBJ1-2
ASSLVGGNYEQY	TRBV7-9	TRBJ2-7
ASSGRGNYEQY	TRBV9	TRBJ2-7
ASSINGQELSYEQY	TRBV19	TRBJ2-7
ASRPGTGGVGEKLF	TRBV9	TRBJ1-4
ASSVTSGSWYEQY	TRBV4-1	TRBJ2-7
ASSLTSNEQY	TRBV27	TRBJ2-7
ASSISQPAGEQF	TRBV19	TRBJ2-1
ASSISGQGVGETQY	TRBV7-9	TRBJ2-5
ASTKDRGWVANYGYT	TRBV19	TRBJ1-2
ASSLAREQGDTGELF	TRBV7-2	TRBJ2-2
ASSKTQSPYEQY	TRBV7-9	-
ASSLQRGSPNYGYT	TRBV6-6	TRBJ1-2
ASSPGDSGRGGEQY	TRBV7-9	TRBJ2-7
ASSLPSWAGGLGNEQF	TRBV5-6	TRBJ2-1
SVPQLGSGRDEQF	TRBV29-1	TRBJ2-1
ASSQVRDNEQF	TRBV4-3	TRBJ2-1
ASSNSPGYYNEQF	TRBV19	TRBJ2-1
ASSPISAGMNTEAF	TRBV7-2	TRBJ1-1